The clone carrying this TCR beta chain came up a few times. The sample originates from a study of T-cell memory formation after mild COVID-19. MiXCR was run by TCRdb on the 5' RACE reads, yielding one entry per CDR3 protein. The sample records roughly 80,000 distinct CDR3 sequences, nearly 25% being singletons. What was sequenced was PBMCs or a T cell subset sorted from them (not recorded which). The clonotype comes from a man younger than 35 who had mild COVID-19 (a few samples of this study predate the infection). Cell type and time point are not known.

CDR3 amino acids: CASSYPGRNYGYTF. The CDR3, as DNA: TGTGCCAGCAGCTACCCCGGACGGAACTATGGCTACACCTTC. The chain has TRBV7-9 and TRBJ1-2, with no clear D. The CDR3 totals 14 residues. In germline, CDR1 is SEHNR, CDR2 FQNEAQ (reference sequence). The V end lost 4 bases, the J end lost 2 bases, and 11 bases lay between the germline ends.